This TCR beta chain appears in the sequencing data of a study of cytomegalovirus exposure and HLA in healthy donors. General study points: It was reportedly the case that the classifier diagnosed cytomegalovirus status with high specificity and sensitivity. A few CMV-associated chains were confirmed in vitro to be specific for CMV antigens. The tendency of first-cohort TCR clusters to co-occur in the roughly 120 validation repertoires was the finding of a later analysis. Listed as cytomegalovirus-associated were 150 to 200 TCR beta chains.

A remark on this clone: Antigen specificity is unknown.

The assay was immunoSEQ multiplex PCR, and TCRdb's table has in-frame clones only and misses some. The sample gives about 48,000 clones, 88% of which show up once; under 8.5% is in the top ten. In germline, CDR1 is MNHEY, CDR2 SMNVEV (reference sequence). This CDR3 region has 15 residues. The trim removed 3 bases at V and 2 bases at J, leaving 6 bases unmatched. The specimen sequenced was PBMCs. This receptor was identified in a woman in her 30s in good health and CMV-seronegative. V is TRBV27 and J is TRBJ2-5; TRBD2 aligns across 7 bases. CDR3 nucleotides: TGTGCCAGCAGTTTCGCTAGCGGAGGACAAGAGACCCAGTACTTC. This sequence encodes CASSFASGGQETQYF.